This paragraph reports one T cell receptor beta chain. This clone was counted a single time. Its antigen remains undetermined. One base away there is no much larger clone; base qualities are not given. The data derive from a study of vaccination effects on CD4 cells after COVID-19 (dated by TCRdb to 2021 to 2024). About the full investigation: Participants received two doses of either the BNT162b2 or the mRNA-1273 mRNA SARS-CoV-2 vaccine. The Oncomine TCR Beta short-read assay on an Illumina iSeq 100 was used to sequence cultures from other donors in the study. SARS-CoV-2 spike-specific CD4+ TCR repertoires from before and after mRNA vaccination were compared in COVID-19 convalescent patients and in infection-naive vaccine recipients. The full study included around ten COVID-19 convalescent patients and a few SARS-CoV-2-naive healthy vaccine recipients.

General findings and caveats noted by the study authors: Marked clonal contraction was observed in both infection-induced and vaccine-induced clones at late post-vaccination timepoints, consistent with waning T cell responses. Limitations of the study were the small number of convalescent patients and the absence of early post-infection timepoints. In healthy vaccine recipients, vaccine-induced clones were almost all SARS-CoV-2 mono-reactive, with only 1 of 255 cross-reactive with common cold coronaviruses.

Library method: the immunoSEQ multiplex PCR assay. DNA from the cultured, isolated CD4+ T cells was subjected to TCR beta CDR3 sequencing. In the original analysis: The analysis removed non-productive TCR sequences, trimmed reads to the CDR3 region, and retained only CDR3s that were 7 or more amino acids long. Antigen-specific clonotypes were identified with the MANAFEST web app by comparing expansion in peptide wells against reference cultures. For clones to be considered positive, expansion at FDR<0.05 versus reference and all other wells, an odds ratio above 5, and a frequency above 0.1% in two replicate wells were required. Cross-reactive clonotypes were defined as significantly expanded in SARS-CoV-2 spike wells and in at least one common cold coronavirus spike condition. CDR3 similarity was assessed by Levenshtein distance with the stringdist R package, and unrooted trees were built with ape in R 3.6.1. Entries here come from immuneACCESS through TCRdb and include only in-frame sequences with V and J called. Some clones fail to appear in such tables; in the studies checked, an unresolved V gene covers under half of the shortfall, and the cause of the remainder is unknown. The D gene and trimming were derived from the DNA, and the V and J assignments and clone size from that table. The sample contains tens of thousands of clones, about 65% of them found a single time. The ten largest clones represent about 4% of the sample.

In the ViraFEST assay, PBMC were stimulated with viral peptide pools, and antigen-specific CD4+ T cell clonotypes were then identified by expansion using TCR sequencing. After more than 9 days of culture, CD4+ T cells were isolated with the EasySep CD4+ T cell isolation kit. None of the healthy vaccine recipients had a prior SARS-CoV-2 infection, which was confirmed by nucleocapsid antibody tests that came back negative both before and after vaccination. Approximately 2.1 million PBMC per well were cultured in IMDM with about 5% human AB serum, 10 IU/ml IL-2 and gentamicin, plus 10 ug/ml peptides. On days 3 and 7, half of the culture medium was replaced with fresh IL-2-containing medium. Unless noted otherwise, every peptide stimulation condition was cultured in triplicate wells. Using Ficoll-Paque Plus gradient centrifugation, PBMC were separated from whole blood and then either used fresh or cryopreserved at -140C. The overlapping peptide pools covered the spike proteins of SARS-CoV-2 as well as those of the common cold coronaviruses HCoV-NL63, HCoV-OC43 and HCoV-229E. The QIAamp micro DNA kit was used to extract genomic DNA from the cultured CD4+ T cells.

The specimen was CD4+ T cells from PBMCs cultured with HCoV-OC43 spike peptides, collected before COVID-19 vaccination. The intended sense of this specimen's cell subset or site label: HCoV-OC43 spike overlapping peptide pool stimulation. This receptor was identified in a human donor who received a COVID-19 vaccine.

The nucleotides are TGTGCCACCAGCGGTCAGGGAAATCAGCCCCAGCATTTT. Translated, it reads CATSGQGNQPQHF. The chain is made from TRBV15 and TRBJ1-5, and TRBD1 may be the D gene, going by 5 matching bases. CDR1 LNHNV and CDR2 YYDKDF are derived from the germline V gene (reference sequence). Trimming at the junction amounts to 5 bases on V and 4 bases on J, and the germline ends lie 9 bases apart. Including cysteine and phenylalanine, the CDR3 has 13 amino acids. Of the read, only the CDR3 DNA is kept; its 39 bases are in frame from base 1.